A single T cell receptor (beta chain) is shown here with its context. Its antigen remains unknown. These data are taken from a study of T cell repertoires in cytomegalovirus infection. MiXCR was run by TCRdb on the reads, yielding one entry per CDR3 protein. The data hold tens of thousands of distinct CDR3 sequences, with about half observed a single time. The germline CDR1 and CDR2 sequences are LGHNT and FRNRAP. CDR3 length: 17 amino acids. Germline trimming cut 0 bases from V and 3 bases from J; bases unmatched to any gene: 9. The receptor was isolated from a human donor in good health (CMV status not recorded). Some clones in this sample may be carry-over from other donors' samples. V and J are TRBV12-5 and TRBJ2-7, with 9 positions matching TRBD2. The starting material was CD8+ T cells from cultured PBMCs, obtained from culture after CMV antigen stimulation. CDR3 sequence: CASGLVYNLAGNYEQYF. The DNA for the CDR3 is TGTGCTAGTGGTTTGGTATATAACCTAGCGGGGAACTACGAGCAGTACTTC.